The 10 T cell receptor beta chains reported below all come from one sample, sequenced in a study of PD-1 blockade in mismatch repair-deficient tumors. Clones were sequenced by immunoSEQ multiplex PCR, and TCRdb holds only the in-frame ones, with some missing. The table lists roughly 120,000 clones, roughly 86% of them singletons, with 12% in the top ten. This sample comprised peripheral blood, obtained approximately 72 weeks after starting pembrolizumab. The origin of the receptors is an adult with mismatch repair-deficient cancer.

The rearrangement uses TRBV12-2 and TRBJ2-7; TRBD1 is taken as the D call from the table, unchecked against the DNA. TRBV12-2 has pseudogene status. This CDR3 is 16 amino acids long. The CDR3 here is CASRLARTGISYEQYF. The CDR3 bases are TGTGCAAGTCGCTTAGCGCGTACAGGGATATCCTACGAGCAGTACTTC.

The chain recombines TRBV2 with TRBJ1-1, with no clear D. The CDR3 has 15 amino acids. CDR1 is SNHLY and CDR2 is FYNNEI in the germline V gene. Deletions cut 2 bases from V and 0 bases from J, with 10 bases between. The CDR3 spells CASSESNRMNTEAFF. Written as DNA, the CDR3 is TGTGCCAGCAGTGAATCTAACCGGATGAACACTGAAGCTTTCTTT.

The chain uses TRBV5-1 and TRBJ2-3, with D tentatively TRBD2 (6 bases). The V end lost 3 bases, the J end lost 2 bases, and 19 bases lay between the germline ends. The germline CDR1 and CDR2 sequences are SGHRS and YFSETQ. There are 17 residues in the CDR3. The CDR3 sequence is CASSSLRLGSLTDTQYF. CDR3 sequence (DNA): TGCGCCAGCAGCTCTTTACGACTCGGGAGTCTCACAGATACGCAGTATTTT.

J is TRBJ2-2 and V is TRBV7-9; D might be TRBD2 (6 bases). This CDR3 is built from 17 residues. V was pared by 4 bases and J by 1 base, with 16 bases between. CDR1 is SEHNR and CDR2 is FQNEAQ in the germline V gene (reference sequence). The CDR3 DNA is TGTGCCAGCAGCTCCTATATGACTAGGGGGAACACCGGGGAGCTGTTTTTT. As protein: CASSSYMTRGNTGELFF.

V is TRBV11-2 and J is TRBJ2-7; no definite D call. The V end lost 0 bases, the J end lost 3 bases, and 15 bases lay between the germline ends. The germline gives CDR1 SGHAT, CDR2 FQNNGV. The CDR3 has 16 amino acids. The CDR3 sequence is CASSLEAPKKRYEQYF. CDR3 in DNA: TGTGCCAGCAGCTTAGAAGCGCCCAAAAAGCGCTACGAGCAGTACTTC.

This sequence joins TRBV7-6 and TRBJ2-7; perhaps TRBD2 as D (5 bases). V shed 2 bases and J shed 6 bases, with 8 bases lying between them. Germline V gene sequence: CDR1 SGHVS, CDR2 FNYEAQ. The CDR3 has 12 amino acids. CDR3 amino acids: CASSLREREQYF. The CDR3 bases are TGTGCCAGCAGCTTAAGGGAGCGCGAGCAGTACTTC.

The chain couples TRBV29-1 to TRBJ2-4; a weak D match, TRBD1 (6 bases). Trimming left V 4 bases short and J 6 bases short, with 16 bases between. Germline CDR1 reads SQVTM; CDR2 reads ANQGSEA. This CDR3 comprises 14 residues. The CDR3 DNA reads as TGCAGCGTTGCAGCGTCAGGGGCGGGAAACATTCAGTACTTC. Encoded protein: CSVAASGAGNIQYF. Combining the CDR3 with reference TRBV29-1 and TRBJ2-4 gives the whole variable domain SAVISQKPSRDICQRGTSLTIQCQVDSQVTMMFWYRQQPGQSLTLIATANQGSEATYESGFVIDKFPISRPNLTFSTLTVSNMSPEDSSIYLCSVAASGAGNIQYFGAGTRLSVL.

The chain joins TRBV4-1 to TRBJ2-7; D tentatively reads TRBD1 or TRBD2 (7 bases each). CDR1 is MGHRA and CDR2 is YSYEKL in the germline V gene. The CDR3 runs 16 residues. Trimming took off 1 base at V and 1 base at J, with 14 bases between the two ends. The CDR3 sequence is CASSQGGGGASYEQYF. The CDR3 region has the DNA TGCGCCAGCAGCCAAGGGGGAGGGGGCGCATCCTACGAGCAGTACTTC.

This clone was picked up a small number of times. This chain connects TRBV28 to TRBJ1-1; D not resolved. The CDR3 sequence is 14 residues long. V was cut by 6 bases and J by 1 base, with 12 bases left in between. Germline values: CDR1 MDHEN, CDR2 SYDVKM. CDR3 amino acids: CASSRHARNTEAFF. In DNA, the CDR3 is TGTGCCAGCAGCCGCCACGCAAGGAACACTGAAGCTTTCTTT.

The chain links TRBV5-1 to TRBJ2-7, with 8 bases aligning to TRBD1. CDR1 and CDR2 from the germline V gene are SGHRS and YFSETQ. The CDR3 has 14 amino acids. The V segment lost 0 bases and the J segment 7 bases; nucleotides outside the gene matches: 6. CDR3 DNA: TGCGCCAGCAGCTTGGCCTCAGGGGGCCGGGAGCAGTACTTC. It is translated as CASSLASGGREQYF.